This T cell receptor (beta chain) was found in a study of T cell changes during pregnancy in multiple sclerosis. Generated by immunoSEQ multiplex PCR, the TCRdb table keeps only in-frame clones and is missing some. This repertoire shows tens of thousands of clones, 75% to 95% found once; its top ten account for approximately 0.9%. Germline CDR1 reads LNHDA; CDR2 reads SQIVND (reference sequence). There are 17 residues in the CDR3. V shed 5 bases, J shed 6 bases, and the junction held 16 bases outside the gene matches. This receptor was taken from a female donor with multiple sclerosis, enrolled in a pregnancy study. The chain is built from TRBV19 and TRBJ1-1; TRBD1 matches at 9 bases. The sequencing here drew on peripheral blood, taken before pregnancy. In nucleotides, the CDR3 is TGTGCCAGTAGTCTTCGGGACAGGGAGCTAGATTATGCTGAAGCTTTCTTT. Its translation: CASSLRDRELDYAEAFF.